This T cell receptor beta chain was sequenced in a study of blood T cell repertoires in COVID-19 (dated by TCRdb to 2020 to 2021). About the study as a whole: Samples covering the acute and convalescent phases of COVID-19 were provided by collaborators in the United States, Italy and Spain. The repertoires were released in a freely available public database meant as a resource for research on the immune response to SARS-CoV-2. Subjects who had been exposed to COVID-19, were actively infected with it, or had recovered from it provided the deeply sampled blood TCRbeta repertoires that made up the dataset. Where available, HLA class I and class II types were taken from metadata supplied by the sample provider and were not determined by assay-based typing. Sample metadata almost always included a de-identified subject ID, COVID-19 status, age in years and sex. Samples were obtained from the ongoing ImmuneRACE study (first 160 participants) and from 1,254 subjects provided by 6 global collaborators. The prospective study material was composed of cDNA or gDNA derived from T cells, B-cell-depleted T cells, or PBMCs.

TCRbeta CDR3 regions were amplified from genomic DNA using the immunoSEQ Assay, a bias-controlled multiplex PCR. As for the authors' bioinformatics: The number of nucleated cells in each sample was estimated from the amplification of reference gene primers within the assay. To quantify the absolute abundance of each unique TCRbeta CDR3 rearrangement, sequence reads were collapsed and filtered. For each sample, productive Simpson clonality was calculated as the square root of Simpson's diversity index over productive rearrangements. The table was pulled from immuneACCESS by TCRdb, which kept in-frame rearrangements only. Such tables lose some clones; where checked, under half of the loss comes from unresolved V genes, and the rest has no known cause. V and J calls and clone size follow that table, whereas D and trimming were derived from the DNA. The sample table lists approximately 190,000 clones, around four fifths of them with a count of one. The ten most abundant clones make up 6.9% of the sample.

This clone was seen only once. Its recognized antigen is unknown. Mismatch with germline at one junction end may stem from a read error. Each collaborating institution followed its own protocols to collect whole blood in K2EDTA tubes. Collaborator samples were shipped for TCRbeta analysis as frozen whole blood, isolated PBMCs, or DNA extracted from either sample type. Counted from cysteine to phenylalanine, this CDR3 has 20 amino acids. The read is trimmed to its CDR3 DNA, 60 bases read in frame from base 1. The germline V gene encodes CDR1 LGHNT and CDR2 FRNRAP. What the research found in general, with its limitations: The amount of clinical and demographic metadata varied by source and participant and was provided uncurated.

Sequencing input: peripheral blood. This receptor was identified in a human donor with acute or convalescent COVID-19. The donor label of this sample is uncertain. This chain joins TRBV12-5 to TRBJ2-6; TRBD1 fits 11 bases in the junction. The DNA sequence is TGTGCTAGTGACTACCCGGGACAGGGGGTGCCCCCGTCTGAGGCCAACGTCCTGACTTTC. Translated, this is CASDYPGQGVPPSEANVLTF.